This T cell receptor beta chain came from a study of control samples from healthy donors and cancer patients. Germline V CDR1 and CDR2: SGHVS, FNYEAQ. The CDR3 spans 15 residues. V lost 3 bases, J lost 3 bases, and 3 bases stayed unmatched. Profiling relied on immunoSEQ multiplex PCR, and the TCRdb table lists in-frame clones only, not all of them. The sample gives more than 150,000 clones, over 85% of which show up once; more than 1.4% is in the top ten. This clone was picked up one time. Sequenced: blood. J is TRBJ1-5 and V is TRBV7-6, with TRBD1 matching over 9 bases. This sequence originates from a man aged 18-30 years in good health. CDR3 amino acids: CASSFGTGFNQPQHF. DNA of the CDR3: TGTGCCAGCAGCTTCGGGACAGGGTTCAATCAGCCCCAGCATTTT.